The entry that follows covers one TCR beta chain sequence. The CDR3 totals 16 residues. V lost 0 bases and J 0 bases, leaving 6 bases between the germline ends. The germline V gene encodes CDR1 ENHRY and CDR2 SYGVKD. The data are from a study of OX40 agonist ivuxolimab in advanced cancers. Method: immunoSEQ multiplex PCR; TCRdb's copy keeps in-frame clones and lacks some. The table records 81,000 or so clones, approximately 94% of them present only once. Baseline, cycle 4 day 1, and cycle 7 day 1 were the blood sampling points. Sequenced here: CD4+ or CD8+ T cells sorted from blood, sampled in a trial of the OX40 agonist ivuxolimab. This receptor was identified in an adult with an advanced solid tumor such as melanoma, head and neck, liver or kidney cancer. The chain employs TRBV10-3 and TRBJ2-6; D is perhaps TRBD1 (5 bases). CDR3 loop: CAISESRDSGANVLTF. As DNA, the CDR3 is TGTGCCATCAGTGAGTCCAGGGACTCTGGGGCCAACGTCCTGACTTTC.